The clone carrying this T cell receptor (beta chain) turned up a few times. The same CDR3 also results from other DNA sequences found in this sample. J was trimmed by 5 bases and V by 3 bases; bases with no gene match: 3. CDR1 MNHNS and CDR2 SASEGT come from the germline V gene. The CDR3 spans 14 residues. Produced via immunoSEQ multiplex PCR; TCRdb's table is partial and in-frame only. The sample lists about 190,000 clones, 85% to 90% seen once, with around 24% in the top ten. This sample stems from a study of blood T cell repertoires in COVID-19. In the study overall: From T cells, B-cell-depleted T cells, or PBMCs came the material, which was cDNA or gDNA.

Sequencing used PBMCs or T cells enriched from blood (not recorded which). The TCR comes from a woman aged 40 to 50 in a cohort exposed to, infected with or recovered from COVID-19 (not recorded which). The chain links TRBV6-1 to TRBJ2-2, with 7 bases lining up with TRBD2. In nucleotides, the CDR3 is TGTGCCAGCAGTGAGAGCGGGGAGACCGGGGAGCTGTTTTTT. Protein product: CASSESGETGELFF.